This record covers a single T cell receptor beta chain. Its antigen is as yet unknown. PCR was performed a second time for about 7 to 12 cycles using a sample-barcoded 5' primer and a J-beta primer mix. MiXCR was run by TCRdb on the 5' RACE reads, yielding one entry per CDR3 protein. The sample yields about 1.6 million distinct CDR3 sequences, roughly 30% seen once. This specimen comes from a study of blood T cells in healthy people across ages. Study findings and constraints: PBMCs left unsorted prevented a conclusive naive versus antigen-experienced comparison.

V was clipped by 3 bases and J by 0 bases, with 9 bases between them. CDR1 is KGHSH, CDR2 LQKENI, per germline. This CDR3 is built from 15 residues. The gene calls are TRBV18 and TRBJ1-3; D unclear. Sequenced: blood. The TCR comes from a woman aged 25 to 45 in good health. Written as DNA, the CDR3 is TGTGCCAGCTCACCCCCATTGATCTCTGGAAACACCATATATTTT. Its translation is CASSPPLISGNTIYF.